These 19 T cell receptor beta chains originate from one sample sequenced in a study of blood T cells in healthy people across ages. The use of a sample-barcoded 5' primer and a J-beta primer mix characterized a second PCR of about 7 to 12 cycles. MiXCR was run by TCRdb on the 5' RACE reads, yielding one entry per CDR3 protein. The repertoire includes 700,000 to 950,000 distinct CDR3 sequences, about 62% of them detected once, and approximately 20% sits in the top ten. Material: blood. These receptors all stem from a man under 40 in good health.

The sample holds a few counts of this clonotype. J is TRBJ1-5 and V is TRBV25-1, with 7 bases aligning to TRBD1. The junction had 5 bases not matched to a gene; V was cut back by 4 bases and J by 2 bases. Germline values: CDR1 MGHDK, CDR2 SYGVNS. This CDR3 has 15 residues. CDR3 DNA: TGTGCCAGCAGTGGTGACAGGGCCGGCAATCAGCCCCAGCATTTT. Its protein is CASSGDRAGNQPQHF.

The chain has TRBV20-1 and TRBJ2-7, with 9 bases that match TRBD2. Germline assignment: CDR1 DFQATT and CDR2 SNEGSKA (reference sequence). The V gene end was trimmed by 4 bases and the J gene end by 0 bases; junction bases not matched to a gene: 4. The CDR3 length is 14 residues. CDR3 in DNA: TGCAGTGCTACTTTAGCGGGGGACTCCTACGAGCAGTACTTC. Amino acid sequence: CSATLAGDSYEQYF.

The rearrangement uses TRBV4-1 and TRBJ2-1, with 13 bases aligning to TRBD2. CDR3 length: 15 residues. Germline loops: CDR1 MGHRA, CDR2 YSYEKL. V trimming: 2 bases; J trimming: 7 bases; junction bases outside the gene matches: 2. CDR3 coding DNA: TGCGCCAGCAGCCAACCGGGACTAGCGGGGAATGAGCAGTTCTTC. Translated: CASSQPGLAGNEQFF.

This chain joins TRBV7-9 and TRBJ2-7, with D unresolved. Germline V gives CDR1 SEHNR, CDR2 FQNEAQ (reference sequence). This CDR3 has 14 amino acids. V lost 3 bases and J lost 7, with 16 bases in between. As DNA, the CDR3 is TGTGCCAGCAGCTTGGACCTCACACACAATGAGCAGTACTTC. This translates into CASSLDLTHNEQYF.

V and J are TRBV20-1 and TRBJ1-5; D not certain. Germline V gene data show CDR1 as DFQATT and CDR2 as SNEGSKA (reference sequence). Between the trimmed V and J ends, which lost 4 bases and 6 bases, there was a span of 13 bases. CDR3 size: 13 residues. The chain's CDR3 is CSAKEEAFQPQHF. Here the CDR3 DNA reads TGCAGTGCTAAAGAGGAAGCATTTCAGCCCCAGCATTTT.

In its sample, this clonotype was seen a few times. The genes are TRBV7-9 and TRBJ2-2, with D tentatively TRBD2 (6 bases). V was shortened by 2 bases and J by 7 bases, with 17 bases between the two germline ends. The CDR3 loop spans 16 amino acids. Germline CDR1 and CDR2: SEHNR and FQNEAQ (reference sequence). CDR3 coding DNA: TGTGCCAGCAGCTTATTCGACCTAGGGAGGAGCGGGGAGCTGTTTTTT. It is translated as CASSLFDLGRSGELFF.

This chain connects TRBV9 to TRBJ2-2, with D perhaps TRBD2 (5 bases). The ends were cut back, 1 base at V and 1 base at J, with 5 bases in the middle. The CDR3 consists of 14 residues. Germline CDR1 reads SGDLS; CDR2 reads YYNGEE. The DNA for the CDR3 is TGTGCCAGCAGCGTACGGGGGAACACCGGGGAGCTGTTTTTT. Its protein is CASSVRGNTGELFF.

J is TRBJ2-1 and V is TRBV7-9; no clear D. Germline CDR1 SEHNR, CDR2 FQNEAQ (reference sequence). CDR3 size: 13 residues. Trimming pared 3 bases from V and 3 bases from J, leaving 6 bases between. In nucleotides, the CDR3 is TGTGCCAGCAGCTTTGTTCGCTACAATGAGCAGTTCTTC. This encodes CASSFVRYNEQFF.

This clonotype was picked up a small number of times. CDR3 amino acids: CASSTGTGFDEQYF. DNA for the CDR3: TGCGCCAGCAGCACCGGGACAGGGTTCGACGAGCAGTACTTC. The chain links TRBV5-1 to TRBJ2-7; 9 bases match TRBD1. CDR1 and CDR2 from the germline V gene are SGHRS and YFSETQ. V gave up 4 bases and J gave up 5 bases; unmatched junction bases: 7. The CDR3 extends over 14 amino acids.

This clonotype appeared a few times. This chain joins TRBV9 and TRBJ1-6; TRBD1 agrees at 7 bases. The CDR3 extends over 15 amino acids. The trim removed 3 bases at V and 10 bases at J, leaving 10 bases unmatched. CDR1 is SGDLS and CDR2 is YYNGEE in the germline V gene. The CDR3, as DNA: TGTGCCAGCAGCGCAACCCGACAGGGAGTATCACCCCTCCACTTT. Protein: CASSATRQGVSPLHF.

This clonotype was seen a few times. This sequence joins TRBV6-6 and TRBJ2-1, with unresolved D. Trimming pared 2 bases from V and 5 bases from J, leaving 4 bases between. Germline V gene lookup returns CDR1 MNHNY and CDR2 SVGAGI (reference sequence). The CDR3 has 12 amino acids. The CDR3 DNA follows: TGTGCCAGCAGTTACGGTGACAATGAGCAGTTCTTC. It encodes CASSYGDNEQFF.

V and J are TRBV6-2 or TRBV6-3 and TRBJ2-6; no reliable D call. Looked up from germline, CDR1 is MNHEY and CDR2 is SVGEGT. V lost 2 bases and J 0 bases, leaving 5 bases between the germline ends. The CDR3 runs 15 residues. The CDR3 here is CASSYESSGANVLTF. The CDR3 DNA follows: TGTGCCAGCAGTTACGAGAGCTCTGGGGCCAACGTCCTGACTTTC.

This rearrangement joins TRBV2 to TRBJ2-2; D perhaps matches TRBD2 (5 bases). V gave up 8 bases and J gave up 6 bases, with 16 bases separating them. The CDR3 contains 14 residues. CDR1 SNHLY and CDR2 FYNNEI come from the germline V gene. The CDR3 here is CASVRNRGPGELFF. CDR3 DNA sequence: TGTGCCAGCGTGAGGAATAGAGGGCCCGGGGAGCTGTTTTTT. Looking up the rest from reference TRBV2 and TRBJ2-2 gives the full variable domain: EPEVTQTPSHQVTQMGQEVILRCVPISNHLYFYWYRQILGQKVEFLVSFYNNEISEKSEIFDDQFSVERPDGSNFTLKIRSTKLEDSAMYFCASVRNRGPGELFFGEGSRLTVL.

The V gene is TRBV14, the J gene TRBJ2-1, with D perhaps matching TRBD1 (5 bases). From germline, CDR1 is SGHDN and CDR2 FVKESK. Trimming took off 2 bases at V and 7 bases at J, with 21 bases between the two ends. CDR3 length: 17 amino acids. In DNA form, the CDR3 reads TGTGCCAGCAGCCAAAGGGGCAGGGAAGGTTCGTTGAATGAGCAGTTCTTC. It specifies CASSQRGREGSLNEQFF.

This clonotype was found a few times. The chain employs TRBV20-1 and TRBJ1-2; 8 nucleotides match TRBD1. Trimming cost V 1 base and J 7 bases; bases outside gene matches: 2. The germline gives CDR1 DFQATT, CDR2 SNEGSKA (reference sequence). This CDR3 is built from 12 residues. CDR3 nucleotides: TGCAGTGCTAGAGGTCAGGGGGCTGGCTACACCTTC. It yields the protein CSARGQGAGYTF.

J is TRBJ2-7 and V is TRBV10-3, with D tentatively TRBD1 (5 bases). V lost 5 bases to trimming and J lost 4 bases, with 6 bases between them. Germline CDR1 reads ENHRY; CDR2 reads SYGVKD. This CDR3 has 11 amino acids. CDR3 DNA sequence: TGTGCCATCAGTCCAGGGTACGAGCAGTACTTC. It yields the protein CAISPGYEQYF.

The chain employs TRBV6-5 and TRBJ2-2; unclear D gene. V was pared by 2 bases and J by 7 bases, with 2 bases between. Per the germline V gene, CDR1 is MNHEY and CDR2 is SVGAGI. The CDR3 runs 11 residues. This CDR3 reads CASSYHGELFF. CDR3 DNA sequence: TGTGCCAGCAGTTACCACGGGGAGCTGTTTTTT.

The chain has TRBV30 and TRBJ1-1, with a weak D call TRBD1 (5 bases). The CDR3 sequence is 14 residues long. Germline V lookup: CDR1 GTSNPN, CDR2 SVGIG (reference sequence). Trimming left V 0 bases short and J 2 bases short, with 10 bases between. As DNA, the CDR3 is TGTGCCTGGAGTGTGGGGGATGCAAACACTGAAGCTTTCTTT. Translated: CAWSVGDANTEAFF.

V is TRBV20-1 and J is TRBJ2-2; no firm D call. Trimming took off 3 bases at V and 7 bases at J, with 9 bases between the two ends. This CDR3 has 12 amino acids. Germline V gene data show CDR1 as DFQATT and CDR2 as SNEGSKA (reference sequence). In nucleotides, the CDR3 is TGCAGTGCTAGTAGGTCCGACGGGGAGCTGTTTTTT. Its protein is CSASRSDGELFF.